This T cell receptor (beta chain) was found in a study of shared clonotypes between healthy human individuals. Study-wide results and limits: The authors expected sequencing depth to affect clonotype sharing among donors. At large depth, rarefaction still showed sorted-subset sequencing to be incomplete.

Germline V CDR1 and CDR2: SGDLS, YYNGEE. The CDR3 is made up of 15 amino acids. V was trimmed by 0 bases and J by 0 bases, leaving 10 bases between them. The donor population consisted of healthy HIV-negative adults with no recent acute infections or vaccinations. Authors' analysis steps: Owing to the provision of junction-only sequences devoid of quality scores by immunoSEQ, filtering differed. TCRdb keeps only in-frame clones here, not all; method: immunoSEQ multiplex PCR. The V and J calls and clone size come from that table; D and trimming were worked out from the DNA. The sample shows 600,000 to 750,000 clones, about 92% of them seen only once. Details on this clone: Its antigen remains unknown.

The chain links TRBV9 to TRBJ2-7; no clear D. Sequenced: memory CD8+ T cells from PBMCs. Regarding subset: CD45RO+ cells pooled with CCR7-negative TemRA cells. The sequence was obtained from a man aged 18 to 30 in good health. Some clones in this sample may be carry-over from other donors' samples. The CDR3 DNA reads TGTGCCAGCAGCGTAGCTTACGGAGACTCCTACGAGCAGTACTTC. This encodes CASSVAYGDSYEQYF.